The 23 T cell receptor beta chains below all came from one sample that was sequenced in a study of cytomegalovirus exposure and HLA in healthy donors. The study ran its PCR with 60 Vbeta and 13 Jbeta primers. The assay was immunoSEQ multiplex PCR, and TCRdb's table has in-frame clones only and misses some. This sample has around 150,000 clones, with about 75% found just once. Input material: PBMCs. Receptor source: a man in his 60s in good health and CMV-seronegative.

This sequence joins TRBV27 and TRBJ1-2; the match to TRBD1 covers 9 bases. The CDR3 is 13 residues long. Germline CDR1 MNHEY, CDR2 SMNVEV (reference sequence). Trimming took 6 bases from V and 8 from J; bases not matched to a gene: 7. The CDR3 loop reads CASRKRTGDGYTF. The CDR3 DNA is TGTGCCAGCAGAAAGAGGACAGGGGACGGCTACACCTTC.

This clone appeared a few times. The chain joins TRBV27 to TRBJ1-5, with D tentatively TRBD1 (5 bases). The CDR3 consists of 18 residues. Trimming pared 2 bases from V and 2 bases from J, leaving 19 bases between. The germline CDR1 and CDR2 sequences are MNHEY and SMNVEV (reference sequence). This CDR3 reads CASSLKAGTRRGNQPQHF. DNA of the CDR3: TGTGCCAGCAGTTTAAAGGCGGGGACCCGCCGGGGCAATCAGCCCCAGCATTTT.

V and J are TRBV30 and TRBJ1-2; maybe TRBD1 (6 bases). Trimming removed 4 bases at V and 2 bases at J, with 17 bases between. The germline CDR1 and CDR2 sequences are GTSNPN and SVGIG (reference sequence). This CDR3 region has 15 residues. The CDR3, as DNA: TGTGCCTGGAACTTTAGGACAGCTCCAAACTATGGCTACACCTTC. Amino acid sequence: CAWNFRTAPNYGYTF.

The chain has TRBV27 and TRBJ2-7, with TRBD1 as a possible D gene (6 bases). The ends were cut back, 2 bases at V and 0 bases at J, with 23 bases in the middle. Germline CDR1 MNHEY, CDR2 SMNVEV (reference sequence). The CDR3 is 19 amino acids. CDR3 sequence (DNA): TGTGCCAGCAGTTTAAAGGCCGCGAGGGGGACACTAAGCTCCTACGAGCAGTACTTC. Protein product: CASSLKAARGTLSSYEQYF.

This clone was detected only a few times. V gene TRBV28 combines with J gene TRBJ2-1; no reliable D call. V lost 0 bases to trimming and J lost 7 bases, with 4 bases between them. There are 12 residues in the CDR3. Germline values: CDR1 MDHEN, CDR2 SYDVKM. CDR3 loop: CASSLWENEQFF. As DNA, the CDR3 is TGTGCCAGCAGTTTATGGGAGAATGAGCAGTTCTTC.

The J gene is TRBJ2-7, the V gene TRBV7-8, with D perhaps TRBD2 (5 bases). V lost 3 bases and J lost 0, with 21 bases in between. In germline, CDR1 is SGHVS, CDR2 FQNEAQ. The CDR3 spans 18 residues. CDR3 in DNA: TGTGCCAGCAGCTTCCGGTGGCGAGAGGGCGAAATCTCCTACGAGCAGTACTTC. It translates to CASSFRWREGEISYEQYF.

In its sample, this clone was seen once. This rearrangement joins TRBV2 to TRBJ2-5, with 7 bases fitting TRBD1. Looked up from germline, CDR1 is SNHLY and CDR2 is FYNNEI. V gave up 5 bases and J gave up 7 bases; unmatched junction bases: 10. This CDR3 is built from 14 residues. The CDR3 spells CASSSTGVLRTQYF. Here the CDR3 DNA reads TGTGCCAGCAGTTCAACAGGGGTTTTACGGACCCAGTACTTC.

This sequence joins TRBV6-6 and TRBJ2-5, with D maybe TRBD1 (6 bases). The CDR3 totals 11 residues. The V gene lost 5 bases and the J gene lost 9 bases, with 10 bases spanning the gap. Germline V CDR1 and CDR2: MNHNY, SVGAGI (reference sequence). The CDR3 sequence: CASSNREPQYF. For the CDR3, the DNA is TGTGCCAGCAGTAACAGGGAACCCCAGTACTTC.

This clone was seen a handful of times. This chain connects TRBV30 to TRBJ1-2; D uncertain. CDR1 is GTSNPN and CDR2 is SVGIG in the germline V gene (reference sequence). This CDR3 has 14 amino acids. V lost 3 bases to trimming and J lost 3 bases, with 14 bases between them. CDR3 in amino acids: CAWRREAVDYGYTF. CDR3 bases: TGTGCCTGGAGACGGGAAGCGGTGGACTATGGCTACACCTTC.

This clone was seen only a few times. The rearrangement uses TRBV27 and TRBJ2-6; 12 nucleotides agree with TRBD2. Trimming cost V 4 bases and J 0 bases; bases outside gene matches: 7. The CDR3 spans 19 residues. The germline V gene encodes CDR1 MNHEY and CDR2 SMNVEV (reference sequence). CDR3 residues: CASSSPSGRESSGANVLTF. DNA for the CDR3: TGTGCCAGCAGTTCCCCTAGCGGGAGGGAGAGCTCTGGGGCCAACGTCCTGACTTTC.

Notes on this clone: The germline gene is not matched at one end of the junction; a read error may be the cause. This chain links TRBV6-5 with TRBJ2-7, with D perhaps matching TRBD1 (5 bases). CDR1 and CDR2 from the germline V gene are MNHEY and SVGAGI. CDR3 length: 14 residues. In DNA, the CDR3 is TGTGCCAGCAGTTACGACAGTACCGCTTACGAGCAGTGCTTC. Translating it yields CASSYDSTAYEQCF.

V and J are TRBV28 and TRBJ2-2, with D maybe TRBD1 (6 bases). Germline CDR1 is MDHEN and CDR2 is SYDVKM. The V gene lost 11 bases and the J gene lost 5 bases, with 18 bases spanning the gap. The CDR3 runs 14 residues. The chain's CDR3 is CAGYRAGETGELFF. The CDR3 bases are TGTGCCGGATATCGGGCAGGGGAGACCGGGGAGCTGTTTTTT.

This clone was observed a handful of times. The genes are TRBV7-9 and TRBJ2-7, with 7 bases aligning to TRBD1. There are 14 residues in the CDR3. V trimming: 5 bases; J trimming: 3 bases; junction bases outside the gene matches: 7. CDR1 and CDR2 (germline): SEHNR, FQNEAQ (reference sequence). The CDR3 DNA reads as TGTGCCAGCAGCGCCCGGGACAGTCACTACGAGCAGTACTTC. Translated: CASSARDSHYEQYF.

The chain joins TRBV7-2 to TRBJ1-5, with 8 positions matching TRBD1. The CDR3 loop spans 17 amino acids. V was clipped by 5 bases and J by 0 bases; unmatched bases: 9. Germline-derived CDR1 and CDR2 are SGHTA and FQGNSA. The CDR3 reads CASSPWTGPYSNQPQHF. The CDR3, as DNA: TGTGCCAGCAGCCCCTGGACAGGGCCTTATAGCAATCAGCCCCAGCATTTT.

The chain links TRBV19 to TRBJ1-1; 7 nucleotides align to TRBD1. The CDR3 loop spans 15 amino acids. Unmatched junction bases numbered 9, after V lost 6 bases and J lost 2 bases. Looked up from germline, CDR1 is LNHDA and CDR2 is SQIVND (reference sequence). The CDR3 DNA reads as TGTGCCAGTAGCCTCAGCTACAGGGGAAACACTGAAGCTTTCTTT. Encoded protein: CASSLSYRGNTEAFF.

The chain combines TRBV28 with TRBJ2-3, with a possible D match to TRBD2 (5 bases). Per germline, CDR1 MDHEN and CDR2 SYDVKM. V gave up 6 bases and J gave up 6 bases, with 10 bases separating them. This CDR3 is 12 amino acids long. The CDR3 loop is CASSFPGDTQYF. The CDR3 region has the DNA TGTGCCAGCAGCTTCCCGGGGGATACGCAGTATTTT.

The sample holds a few counts of this clone. The rearrangement links TRBV28 to TRBJ2-7, with a tentative D call TRBD2 (7 bases). The CDR3 extends over 13 amino acids. Germline CDR1 is MDHEN and CDR2 is SYDVKM. Deletions cut 7 bases from V and 4 bases from J, with 14 bases between. The CDR3 reads CASTPGGLYEQYF. The CDR3 nucleotides are TGTGCCAGCACCCCCGGGGGGCTTTACGAGCAGTACTTC.

The chain employs TRBV5-1 and TRBJ1-1; 7 bases agree with TRBD1. Germline-derived CDR1 and CDR2 are SGHRS and YFSETQ. With V trimmed by 5 bases and J by 4 bases, 8 bases remained unmatched. The CDR3 consists of 14 residues. The CDR3 spells CASSSDRFSTEAFF. DNA for the CDR3: TGCGCCAGCAGTTCGGACAGGTTTTCCACTGAAGCTTTCTTT.

The CDR3 nucleotides are TGCAGCGTCGGGACAGGGATGTGGGCTGAAGCTTTCTTT. Amino acids: CSVGTGMWAEAFF. The chain has TRBV29-1 and TRBJ1-1; TRBD1 matches at 9 bases. This CDR3 spans 13 amino acids. J lost 6 bases, V lost 6 bases, and 8 bases had no gene match. Germline-derived CDR1 and CDR2 are SQVTM and ANQGSEA.

The rearrangement uses TRBV15 and TRBJ2-5, with TRBD2 matching 9 bases. This CDR3 spans 15 amino acids. Trimming cost V 1 base and J 11 bases; bases outside gene matches: 11. The germline V gene encodes CDR1 LNHNV and CDR2 YYDKDF (reference sequence). The CDR3 bases are TGTGCCACCAGCAGAGGGGCTAGCGGGATAGGGGAGCAGTACTTC. This encodes CATSRGASGIGEQYF.

The J gene is TRBJ2-4, the V gene TRBV28, with TRBD1 matching 7 bases. The CDR3 totals 14 residues. In germline, CDR1 is MDHEN, CDR2 SYDVKM. The trim removed 5 bases at V and 4 bases at J, leaving 5 bases unmatched. The DNA for the CDR3 is TGTGCCAGCAGTCCCGGGACAGAGAAAAACATTCAGTACTTC. Its protein product is CASSPGTEKNIQYF.

This chain connects TRBV29-1 to TRBJ2-7; TRBD2 aligns across 9 bases. The length of the CDR3 is 15 residues. The V gene's germline CDR1 is SQVTM and CDR2 ANQGSEA. The trim removed 6 bases at V and 2 bases at J, leaving 11 bases unmatched. CDR3 loop: CSVRARREGAYEQYF. In DNA, the CDR3 is TGCAGCGTCCGCGCAAGGCGGGAGGGGGCCTACGAGCAGTACTTC.

The chain is built from TRBV28 and TRBJ2-2, with D maybe TRBD1 (6 bases). V dropped 4 bases and J dropped 0 bases, with 9 bases sitting between them. Germline lookup yields CDR1 MDHEN and CDR2 SYDVKM. The CDR3 sequence is 15 residues long. The DNA for the CDR3 is TGTGCCAGCAGTTATAGGACAGCGAACACCGGGGAGCTGTTTTTT. Translated, it gives CASSYRTANTGELFF.